These 32 T cell receptor beta chains originate from one sample sequenced in a study of regulatory T cells in long-lasting Graves disease. Libraries of TCR beta came from iRepertoire HTBI primers plus Arm-PCR of CDR3 regions. TCRdb itself ran the multiplex PCR reads through MiXCR, one entry per CDR3 protein. This table has 550,000 to 700,000 distinct CDR3 sequences, about 16% appearing once. The time point here: newly diagnosed GD, antithyroid drugs for less than 3 months. RNA isolated from PBMCs was used to make the TCR library. This same sample was also taken into another study, of T cells in Graves' hyperthyroidism and ophthalmopathy.

Sequenced here: peripheral blood mononuclear cells (PBMCs), sampled at new diagnosis, from a patient treated with antithyroid drugs. Receptors originate from a man between 18 and 29 years old with Graves disease.

The chain uses TRBV9 and TRBJ2-3; TRBD2 might be the D (6 bases). Germline assignment: CDR1 SGDLS and CDR2 YYNGEE. The V gene lost 0 bases and the J gene lost 1 base, with 18 bases spanning the gap. The CDR3 is made up of 18 amino acids. CDR3 in amino acids: CASSVDPRRQRGTDTQYF. The CDR3 DNA reads as TGTGCCAGCAGCGTAGACCCTCGCCGGCAGCGGGGCACAGATACGCAGTATTTT.

This chain connects TRBV3-1 to TRBJ2-1; D ambiguous. The CDR3 consists of 16 residues. Germline CDR1 and CDR2: LGHDT and YNNKEL (reference sequence). V lost 0 bases to trimming and J lost 2 bases, with 11 bases between them. The CDR3 sequence: CASSQEWVTTYNEQFF. In DNA form, the CDR3 reads TGTGCCAGCAGCCAAGAGTGGGTCACCACCTACAATGAGCAGTTCTTC.

The chain carries TRBV2 and TRBJ2-1; 10 bases fit TRBD2. J gave up 5 bases and V 8 bases, and 15 bases lay outside the gene matches. Germline V gene data show CDR1 as SNHLY and CDR2 as FYNNEI. CDR3 size: 17 residues. The CDR3 DNA follows: TGTGCCAGCCGGAAACGGGCTAGCGGGAGTCTCAACAATGAGCAGTTCTTC. Protein product: CASRKRASGSLNNEQFF.

This clonotype came up many times. The J gene is TRBJ1-5, the V gene TRBV12-3 or TRBV12-4; TRBD1 matches 10 bases. The trim removed 6 bases at V and 2 bases at J, leaving 10 bases unmatched. The CDR3 length is 17 residues. The CDR3 spells CASRPRDRGLGNQPQHF. DNA for the CDR3: TGTGCCAGCAGACCCCGGGACAGGGGTTTGGGCAATCAGCCCCAGCATTTT.

The J gene is TRBJ2-1, the V gene TRBV4-1, with 9 bases aligning to TRBD1. The trim removed 3 bases at V and 10 bases at J, leaving 10 bases unmatched. The V gene's germline CDR1 is MGHRA and CDR2 YSYEKL. The CDR3 consists of 15 residues. This CDR3 is CASSQRDRDRIEQFF. Here the CDR3 DNA reads TGCGCCAGCAGCCAGAGGGACAGGGATAGAATAGAGCAGTTCTTC.

In this sample, this clonotype turned up many times. This sequence joins TRBV20-1 and TRBJ2-3; 7 nucleotides align to TRBD2. This CDR3 comprises 14 residues. V lost 4 bases to trimming and J lost 4 bases; unmatched junction nucleotides: 8. In germline, CDR1 is DFQATT, CDR2 SNEGSKA (reference sequence). CDR3 nucleotide sequence: TGCAGTGCTAATAGTGGGAGCGGGGCAGATACGCAGTATTTT. Translating gives CSANSGSGADTQYF.

This clonotype was recorded at least ten times. The chain joins TRBV6-1 to TRBJ2-1; possible D gene TRBD2, 6 bases. This CDR3 is 16 amino acids long. V lost 6 bases and J 0 bases, leaving 15 bases between the germline ends. Germline-derived CDR1 and CDR2 are MNHNS and SASEGT. In DNA, the CDR3 is TGTGCCAGCAGAGCTTCTAGCGACCGCTCCTACAATGAGCAGTTCTTC. Translated: CASRASSDRSYNEQFF.

The rearrangement joins TRBV18 to TRBJ2-5; 9 bases fit TRBD1. In germline, CDR1 is KGHSH, CDR2 LQKENI. The CDR3 has 14 amino acids. V lost 3 bases to trimming and J lost 4 bases; unmatched junction nucleotides: 3. CDR3 coding DNA: TGTGCCAGCTCACCGCAACAGGGGGCAGAGACCCAGTACTTC. Amino acid sequence: CASSPQQGAETQYF.

In its sample, this clonotype was seen many times. This sequence joins TRBV12-3 or TRBV12-4 and TRBJ1-1; possible D gene TRBD1, 6 bases. The V end lost 6 bases, the J end lost 1 base, and 12 bases lay between the germline ends. The CDR3 loop spans 14 amino acids. CDR3 in amino acids: CASSPGHKNTEAFF. The CDR3, as DNA: TGTGCCAGCAGCCCGGGACACAAGAACACTGAAGCTTTCTTT.

The table lists this clonotype with many counts. The rearrangement joins TRBV29-1 to TRBJ2-7, with a weak D call TRBD1 (5 bases). Germline values: CDR1 SQVTM, CDR2 ANQGSEA. Trimming removed 6 bases from V and 4 bases from J, with 16 bases in between. The length of the CDR3 is 13 residues. CDR3 amino acids: CSVVSVREYEQYF. CDR3 nucleotide sequence: TGCAGCGTCGTAAGTGTCAGGGAATACGAGCAGTACTTC.

The count of this clonotype is one. The junction does not match germline at one end; this may be a read error. The V and J genes are TRBV2 and TRBJ2-5; 11 bases map to TRBD2. The CDR3 is 14 amino acids. The germline V gene has CDR1 SNHLY and CDR2 FYNNEI. CDR3 loop: CANSLTSGKETQYF. The DNA of the CDR3 is TGTGCCAACAGTCTGACTAGCGGGAAAGAGACCCAGTACTTC.

The chain links TRBV13 to TRBJ1-3; TRBD1 matches 7 bases. CDR3 length equals 15 residues. Germline V gene data show CDR1 as PRHDT and CDR2 as FYEKMQ (reference sequence). V trimming: 5 bases; J trimming: 2 bases; junction bases outside the gene matches: 6. CDR3 region: CASSEGTAPGNTIYF. The CDR3 nucleotides read TGTGCCAGCAGCGAAGGGACAGCCCCTGGAAACACCATATATTTT.

Remarks on this clonotype: It may be a read error: a sequence one base away is much more abundant. The chain combines TRBV6-9 with TRBJ1-1, with D possibly matching TRBD1 (5 bases). The CDR3 contains 15 residues. Germline V gene sequence: CDR1 MNHGY, CDR2 SVAAGI. CDR3 residues: CASSYLSSGRRAASF. The DNA of the CDR3 is TGTGCCAGCAGTTACCTATCATCAGGGAGGCGGGCGGCTTCCTTT.

J is TRBJ2-7 and V is TRBV18; TRBD2 matches at 7 bases. Losses at the gene ends were 1 base for V and 6 bases for J; bases not matched to a gene: 3. Germline lookup yields CDR1 KGHSH and CDR2 LQKENI. The CDR3 length is 13 residues. The CDR3 nucleotides read TGTGCCAGCTCACCACGGGAGGGTTCCGAGCAGTACTTC. Translated: CASSPREGSEQYF.

CDR3 in DNA: TGTGCCACCAGCAGAGGACTAGCGGGAATCACAGATACGCAGTATTTT. Translating it yields CATSRGLAGITDTQYF. The V call is TRBV15, the J call TRBJ2-3; 11 bases are a match to TRBD2. This CDR3 contains 16 residues. The ends lost 1 base at V and 2 bases at J; junction bases unmatched: 2. CDR1 LNHNV and CDR2 YYDKDF come from the germline V gene (reference sequence).

This clonotype was seen many times. The chain employs TRBV5-1 and TRBJ2-1; 9 bases fit TRBD1. This CDR3 spans 14 amino acids. From germline, CDR1 is SGHRS and CDR2 YFSETQ. J lost 9 bases, V lost 3 bases, and 7 bases had no gene match. CDR3 nucleotides: TGCGCCAGCAGCTCGGGACAGGGAGGGACTGAGCAGTTCTTC. Protein product: CASSSGQGGTEQFF.

The J gene is TRBJ1-1, the V gene TRBV7-9; D is uncertain. Deletions cut 4 bases from V and 12 bases from J, with 12 bases between. Germline V gives CDR1 SEHNR, CDR2 FQNEAQ (reference sequence). CDR3 size: 11 residues. The DNA for the CDR3 is TGTGCCAGCAGCTATTCTTCCACCACTTTCTTT. Protein: CASSYSSTTFF. Using reference TRBV7-9 and TRBJ1-1 for the parts outside the CDR3, the full variable domain is DTGVSQNPRHKITKRGQNVTFRCDPISEHNRLYWYRQTLGQGPEFLTYFQNEAQLEKSRLLSDRFSAERPKGSFSTLEIQRTEQGDSAMYLCASSYSSTTFFGQGTRLTVV.

The chain has TRBV12-3 or TRBV12-4 and TRBJ2-1; the match to TRBD2 covers 10 bases. The V gene end was trimmed by 9 bases and the J gene end by 9 bases; junction bases not matched to a gene: 5. The CDR3 length is 12 residues. CDR3 protein: CASNLAGGEQFF. The DNA of the CDR3 is TGTGCCAGTAATTTAGCGGGAGGTGAGCAGTTCTTC.

This clonotype appeared many times. CDR3 region: CAWSYRTSGTLAKNIQYF. The CDR3 DNA reads as TGTGCCTGGAGTTACCGGACTAGCGGGACCCTAGCCAAAAACATTCAGTACTTC. The gene calls are TRBV30 and TRBJ2-4; 12 bases are shared with TRBD2. CDR1 is GTSNPN and CDR2 is SVGIG in the germline V gene (reference sequence). The CDR3 spans 18 residues. With 2 bases clipped from V and 0 bases from J, the junction kept 8 bases outside the gene matches.

This clonotype was seen only a few times. The gene calls are TRBV12-3 or TRBV12-4 and TRBJ1-3; TRBD1 aligns across 10 bases. Trimming at V came to 6 bases and at J to 7 bases, leaving 6 bases not matched to a gene. The CDR3 sequence is 14 residues long. Here the CDR3 DNA reads TGTGCCAGCAGAAAGGACAGGGGGTTCAACACCATATATTTT. It translates to CASRKDRGFNTIYF.

The sample holds many counts of this clonotype. The chain links TRBV2 to TRBJ1-5, with TRBD1 matching over 11 bases. V lost 5 bases, J lost 4 bases, and 4 bases stayed unmatched. Germline CDR1 SNHLY, CDR2 FYNNEI. The CDR3 covers 15 residues. CDR3 in DNA: TGTGCCAGCAGTTACCGGGACAGGGGGAATCAGCCCCAGCATTTT. Its protein product is CASSYRDRGNQPQHF.

This clonotype showed up just a few times. The V call is TRBV6-1, the J call TRBJ1-1; D is uncertain. The germline V gene encodes CDR1 MNHNS and CDR2 SASEGT. The CDR3 contains 15 residues. The ends were cut back, 1 base at V and 1 base at J, with 10 bases in the middle. The CDR3 reads CASSEGLRTNTEAFF. The CDR3 DNA follows: TGTGCCAGCAGTGAAGGGCTGAGAACGAACACTGAAGCTTTCTTT.

This clonotype has more than one count but fewer than ten. The chain links TRBV4-2 to TRBJ2-7; 9 bases map to TRBD2. Germline loops: CDR1 LGHNA, CDR2 YNFKEQ. The CDR3 contains 17 residues. V trimming: 3 bases; J trimming: 3 bases; junction bases outside the gene matches: 12. DNA for the CDR3: TGTGCCAGCAGCCAGGCTCCGGGACTAGCTTCCTTCTACGAGCAGTACTTC. Translating it yields CASSQAPGLASFYEQYF.

Of note for this clonotype: As the CDR3 is not closed by the conserved phenylalanine or tryptophan, this likely results from a read error. This sequence joins TRBV7-9 and TRBJ2-5; D is possibly TRBD2 (6 bases). Germline CDR1 and CDR2: SEHNR and FQNEAQ (reference sequence). The length of the CDR3 is 15 residues. Trimming left V 4 bases short and J 2 bases short, with 14 bases between. The CDR3 nucleotides are TGTGCCAGCAGCTCTACCGGGACTGCTCAAGAGACCCAGTACCTC. Amino acids: CASSSTGTAQETQYL.

The CDR3 protein is CASSPWGVNQPQHF. The CDR3 DNA follows: TGTGCCAGCAGCCCCTGGGGGGTTAATCAGCCCCAGCATTTT. The V and J genes are TRBV9 and TRBJ1-5; tentative D call: TRBD1 (5 bases). Germline V gene sequence: CDR1 SGDLS, CDR2 YYNGEE. V was cut by 4 bases and J by 4 bases, with 12 bases left in between. CDR3 size: 14 residues.

The chain is built from TRBV5-1 and TRBJ1-3; D remains ambiguous. CDR1 is SGHRS and CDR2 is YFSETQ in the germline V gene. The CDR3 totals 14 residues. Trimming left V 0 bases short and J 6 bases short, with 10 bases between. CDR3 region: CASSLEGHENTIYF. In nucleotides, the CDR3 is TGCGCCAGCAGCTTGGAAGGGCACGAAAACACCATATATTTT.

The V and J genes are TRBV12-3 or TRBV12-4 and TRBJ1-5, with D unclear. Between the trimmed V and J ends, which lost 7 bases and 3 bases, there was a span of 13 bases. The CDR3 runs to 14 residues. The CDR3 here is CASTNGRFNQPQHF. The CDR3 DNA sequence: TGTGCCAGCACCAACGGACGGTTCAATCAGCCCCAGCATTTT.

This clonotype has just a few counts. The rearrangement links TRBV14 to TRBJ2-7; D is unresolved. Trimming shortened V by 0 bases and J by 0 bases, and 9 bases separated the two germline ends. There are 15 residues in the CDR3. In germline, CDR1 is SGHDN, CDR2 FVKESK. Written as DNA, the CDR3 is TGTGCCAGCAGCCAAGACAGCCCTCGCTCCTACGAGCAGTACTTC. As protein: CASSQDSPRSYEQYF.

This chain links TRBV6-1 with TRBJ2-3; 10 nucleotides line up with TRBD2. Germline loops: CDR1 MNHNS, CDR2 SASEGT. Germline trimming cut 5 bases from V and 5 bases from J; bases unmatched to any gene: 7. The CDR3 runs to 15 residues. CDR3 DNA sequence: TGTGCCAGCAGTCCTAGCGGGAGCCGTGGAGATACGCAGTATTTT. Its translation: CASSPSGSRGDTQYF.

This clonotype was recorded at least ten times. The gene calls are TRBV18 and TRBJ1-1, with 7 positions matching TRBD1. Germline V gene sequence: CDR1 KGHSH, CDR2 LQKENI. The V gene end was trimmed by 3 bases and the J gene end by 2 bases; junction bases not matched to a gene: 9. The CDR3 covers 16 residues. The CDR3 DNA is TGTGCCAGCTCACCGCAAACAGGGGCCGTCAACACTGAAGCTTTCTTT. It is translated as CASSPQTGAVNTEAFF. Full variable domain (rest looked up from reference TRBV18 and TRBJ1-1): NAGVMQNPRHLVRRRGQEARLRCSPMKGHSHVYWYRQLPEEGLKFMVYLQKENIIDESGMPKERFSAEFPKEGPSILRIQQVVRGDSAAYFCASSPQTGAVNTEAFFGQGTRLTVV.

The sample holds many counts of this clonotype. The V gene is TRBV6-9, the J gene TRBJ2-5; D gene ambiguous. Germline V gene lookup returns CDR1 MNHGY and CDR2 SVAAGI. The CDR3 is 13 residues long. V was clipped by 3 bases and J by 1 base, with 6 bases between them. This CDR3 is CASSYLRQETQYF. The CDR3 DNA reads as TGTGCCAGCAGTTACTTGCGCCAAGAGACCCAGTACTTC.

This clonotype was seen a few times. V and J are TRBV4-1 and TRBJ2-1; no clear D. Trimming removed 3 bases at V and 5 bases at J, with 17 bases between. The V gene's germline CDR1 is MGHRA and CDR2 YSYEKL. This CDR3 spans 16 amino acids. CDR3 sequence: CASSHIGTGKHNEQFF. In nucleotides, the CDR3 is TGCGCCAGCAGCCACATAGGAACCGGAAAGCACAATGAGCAGTTCTTC.